Below are 15 T cell receptor beta chains sequenced from a single sample in a study of shared clonotypes between healthy human individuals (dated by TCRdb to the early 2020s). Library creation used the immunoSEQ multiplex PCR assay. The source is immuneACCESS, and TCRdb retained only in-frame sequences with V and J called. Part of the clones is not carried over; for the studies checked, unresolved V genes explain less than half of this, and the remainder is unexplained. The table for this sample lists around 350,000 clones; 70% to 75% of them were counted only once. More than 9% of the sample belongs to the ten largest clones. The sample consisted of memory CD4+ T cells sorted from blood. The cell subset or site label for this specimen denotes: CD45RA-negative fraction. The receptors here all came from a young man in good health.

This clone has just one count. The rearrangement joins TRBV5-4 to TRBJ2-7; possible D gene TRBD2, 6 bases. V lost 5 bases, J lost 0 bases, and 18 bases lay in between. The CDR3 runs to 16 residues. The germline CDR1 and CDR2 sequences are SGHNT and YYREEE (reference sequence). Here the CDR3 reads CASSSGSGPSSYEQYF. The CDR3 DNA reads as TGTGCCAGCAGTTCAGGAAGCGGGCCAAGCTCCTACGAGCAGTACTTC.

V is TRBV20-1 and J is TRBJ2-7; D call uncertain. The germline V gene encodes CDR1 DFQATT and CDR2 SNEGSKA (reference sequence). Trimming left V 5 bases short and J 5 bases short, with 10 bases between. CDR3 length: 11 residues. CDR3 sequence: CSAGQWDEQYF. CDR3 DNA: TGCAGTGCTGGGCAGTGGGACGAGCAGTACTTC.

This chain links TRBV4-3 with TRBJ1-2; D gene ambiguous. The CDR3 consists of 13 residues. Between the trimmed V and J ends, which lost 1 base and 7 bases, there was a span of 10 bases. Germline V CDR1 and CDR2: LGHNA, YSLEER. CDR3 loop: CASSQVSGSGYTF. CDR3 nucleotides: TGCGCCAGCAGCCAAGTTTCCGGATCTGGCTACACCTTC.

This clone was observed once. The chain employs TRBV5-5 and TRBJ2-7; 8 bases agree with TRBD2. CDR3 length: 14 residues. Germline V gene sequence: CDR1 SGHKS, CDR2 YYEKEE (reference sequence). V shed 0 bases and J 4 bases; nucleotides not matched to a gene: 3. CDR3 residues: CASSLAGGPYEQYF. The CDR3 nucleotides read TGTGCCAGCAGCTTGGCGGGAGGGCCATACGAGCAGTACTTC. The full variable domain, its missing parts supplied by reference TRBV5-5 and TRBJ2-7, is DAGVTQSPTHLIKTRGQQVTLRCSPISGHKSVSWYQQVLGQGPQFIFQYYEKEERGRGNFPDRFSARQFPNYSSELNVNALLLGDSALYLCASSLAGGPYEQYFGPGTRLTVT.

The rearrangement links TRBV7-2 to TRBJ2-1; a possible D gene is TRBD2 (6 bases). Per the germline V gene, CDR1 is SGHTA and CDR2 is FQGNSA. CDR3 length equals 14 residues. V lost 1 base, J lost 12 bases, and 16 bases lay in between. As DNA, the CDR3 is TGTGCCAGCAGCTTAGGGAGGGCGGTGGGGTGGCAGTTCTTC. It codes for CASSLGRAVGWQFF.

The rearrangement joins TRBV9 to TRBJ2-7; D gene unclear. V was pared by 0 bases and J by 6 bases, with 10 bases between. The germline V gene has CDR1 SGDLS and CDR2 YYNGEE. The CDR3 has 13 residues. The CDR3 DNA reads TGTGCCAGCAGCGTAGCGGGTCGTTCCGAGCAGTACTTC. Protein sequence: CASSVAGRSEQYF.

The genes are TRBV10-3 and TRBJ2-1, with 9 bases aligning to TRBD2. Germline V lookup: CDR1 ENHRY, CDR2 SYGVKD. The CDR3 covers 17 residues. J was trimmed by 4 bases and V by 4 bases; bases with no gene match: 11. The CDR3 DNA sequence: TGTGCCATCAGTGCTCCGGCGGCTAGCGGGGTTTACAATGAGCAGTTCTTC. Encoded protein: CAISAPAASGVYNEQFF.

The chain uses TRBV27 and TRBJ2-1; D is perhaps TRBD2 (6 bases). Trimming pared 6 bases from V and 3 bases from J, leaving 15 bases between. CDR1 and CDR2 from the germline V gene are MNHEY and SMNVEV (reference sequence). This CDR3 contains 15 residues. In DNA, the CDR3 is TGTGCCAGCAGGCTTGATGGCGGGAACTACAATGAGCAGTTCTTC. Protein sequence: CASRLDGGNYNEQFF.

The V gene is TRBV27, the J gene TRBJ2-3; D gene uncertain. The CDR3 runs 12 residues. CDR1 is MNHEY, CDR2 SMNVEV, per germline (reference sequence). V was clipped by 0 bases and J by 5 bases, with 3 bases between them. The CDR3 loop is CASSLSGDTQYF. The DNA for the CDR3 is TGTGCCAGCAGTTTATCAGGAGATACGCAGTATTTT.

The CDR3 here is CASSQPTSGIVDEQYF. The DNA of the CDR3 is TGTGCCAGCAGCCAACCGACTAGCGGGATTGTTGACGAGCAGTACTTC. The V and J genes are TRBV5-4 and TRBJ2-7; 11 bases match TRBD2. The ends lost 4 bases at V and 5 bases at J; junction bases unmatched: 11. The germline CDR1 and CDR2 sequences are SGHNT and YYREEE (reference sequence). The CDR3 consists of 16 residues.

This clone came up a few times. One junction end disagrees with the germline gene, perhaps due to a read error. CDR3 in DNA: TGTGCAAGCAGCCCGACCGGGGAGCTGTTTTTT. Residues: CASSPTGELFF. This chain connects TRBV25-1 to TRBJ2-2; D remains unclear. The CDR3 covers 11 residues. Germline V gene sequence: CDR1 MGHDK, CDR2 SYGVNS.

J is TRBJ2-7 and V is TRBV29-1; 11 nucleotides agree with TRBD2. The ends lost 7 bases at V and 2 bases at J; junction bases unmatched: 4. The CDR3 sequence is 13 residues long. CDR1 and CDR2 (germline): SQVTM, ANQGSEA. The DNA for the CDR3 is TGCAGCGCCGGTAGCGGGGGGGCCTACGAGCAGTACTTC. Amino acids: CSAGSGGAYEQYF.

On this clone: The sample contains more than one DNA sequence encoding this CDR3. The V gene is TRBV5-1, the J gene TRBJ2-2, with TRBD2 as a possible D gene (5 bases). Looked up from germline, CDR1 is SGHRS and CDR2 is YFSETQ. CDR3 length: 14 amino acids. V lost 4 bases and J lost 3, with 10 bases in between. The CDR3 sequence is CASSLGGHTGELFF. In DNA, the CDR3 is TGCGCCAGCAGCCTAGGCGGGCACACCGGGGAGCTGTTTTTT.

The rearrangement links TRBV28 to TRBJ2-7; D call uncertain. The germline V gene encodes CDR1 MDHEN and CDR2 SYDVKM. The CDR3 contains 11 residues. V lost 7 bases and J lost 2, with 6 bases in between. The CDR3 coding sequence is TGTGCCAGCATGAACCCCTACGAGCAGTACTTC. This gives the protein CASMNPYEQYF.

The chain joins TRBV5-4 to TRBJ2-1; D remains ambiguous. The CDR3 contains 14 residues. CDR1 is SGHNT, CDR2 YYREEE, per germline (reference sequence). The germline V and J ends were trimmed by 5 bases and 3 bases, with 12 bases remaining between them. CDR3 amino acids: CASSSRFGYNEQFF. The CDR3 DNA reads TGTGCCAGCAGTTCCCGTTTCGGCTACAATGAGCAGTTCTTC.